A selection of T cell receptor beta chains follows, all from one sample in a study of T cells in Graves' hyperthyroidism and ophthalmopathy. TCRdb reprocessed the multiplex PCR reads via MiXCR and lists one record per CDR3 protein. The sample comprises fewer than 250,000 distinct CDR3 sequences, around 15% of which are singletons, and around 30% rests with the top ten. Sequences were obtained from blood. These receptors were taken from a woman aged 18-30 years with Graves' ophthalmopathy. CDR3s include the opening cysteine and the closing phenylalanine or tryptophan. A D gene is named only where the DNA matches it firmly. Clone sizes are given selectively: once, few, many, or a class where the clone is expanded.

J: TRBJ1-1
D: -
V: TRBV10-1
size: many
CDR3: CASSGAFGTEAFF
DNA: TGCGCCAGCAGTGGGGCTTTTGGCACTGAAGCTTTCTTT

J: TRBJ2-3
D: TRBD2
V: TRBV28
size: many
CDR3: CASSLAGAKDTQYF
DNA: TGTGCCAGCAGCCTAGCGGGAGCCAAAGATACGCAGTATTTT

J: TRBJ2-7
D: TRBD2
V: TRBV7-9
size: many
CDR3: CASSPSAGGVYEQYF
DNA: TGTGCCAGCAGCCCCTCAGCGGGAGGGGTGTACGAGCAGTACTTC

J: TRBJ2-5
D: -
V: TRBV7-2
size: many
CDR3: CASSFQTGTQETQYF
DNA: TGTGCCAGCAGCTTCCAGACAGGCACTCAAGAGACCCAGTACTTC

J: TRBJ1-1
D: TRBD1
V: TRBV7-2
size: many
CDR3: CASSLKQGEIAFF
DNA: TGTGCCAGCAGCTTGAAGCAGGGGGAGATAGCTTTCTTT

J: TRBJ2-1
D: -
V: TRBV5-6
size: many
CDR3: CASHRGTRGEQFF
DNA: TGTGCCAGCCACCGAGGTACGCGGGGTGAGCAGTTCTTC

J: TRBJ1-5
D: TRBD1
V: TRBV4-1
size: many
CDR3: CASSQDPTGGNQPQHF
DNA: TGCGCCAGCAGCCAAGACCCAACAGGGGGGAATCAGCCCCAGCATTTT

J: TRBJ1-4
D: -
V: TRBV28
size: many
CDR3: CASNIWSGEKLFF
DNA: TGTGCCAGCAATATCTGGAGTGGTGAAAAACTGTTTTTT

J: TRBJ2-3
D: TRBD2
V: TRBV20-1
size: -
CDR3: CSASSPGGPSTDTQYF
DNA: TGCAGTGCTAGCTCCCCGGGGGGGCCTAGCACAGATACGCAGTATTTT

J: TRBJ2-1
D: -
V: TRBV30
size: many
CDR3: CAWSVAANEQFF
DNA: TGTGCCTGGAGTGTTGCTGCCAATGAGCAGTTCTTC

J: TRBJ1-6
D: -
V: TRBV7-6
size: many
CDR3: CASSSSVNSPLHF
DNA: TGTGCCAGCAGCTCGTCAGTTAATTCACCCCTCCACTTT

J: TRBJ2-3
D: -
V: TRBV7-8
size: many
CDR3: CASSWYTDTQYF
DNA: TGTGCCAGCAGCTGGTATACAGATACGCAGTATTTT

J: TRBJ2-2
D: -
V: TRBV6-7
size: few
CDR3: CARREGDGATGELFF
DNA: TGTGCCAGGAGGGAAGGGGACGGTGCCACCGGGGAGCTGTTTTTT

J: TRBJ1-3
D: -
V: TRBV3-1
size: many
CDR3: CASSLGQYSSGNTIYF
DNA: TGTGCCAGCAGCCTCGGACAGTACTCGTCCGGAAACACCATATATTTT

J: TRBJ1-1
D: -
V: TRBV4-1
size: many
CDR3: CASSRMNGVLNTEAFF
DNA: TGCGCCAGCAGCCGGATGAATGGTGTCTTGAACACTGAAGCTTTCTTT

J: TRBJ2-3
D: TRBD2
V: TRBV11-2
size: -
CDR3: CASSSRGLADEDTQYF
DNA: TGTGCCAGCAGCTCTCGGGGACTAGCGGACGAGGATACGCAGTATTTT

J: TRBJ1-5
D: -
V: TRBV4-1
size: many
CDR3: CASSLTGQIHQPQHF
DNA: TGCGCCAGCAGCCTCACAGGACAGATACATCAGCCCCAGCATTTT

J: TRBJ1-1
D: -
V: TRBV9
size: -
CDR3: CASSPAGSPNTEAFF
DNA: TGTGCCAGCAGCCCAGCCGGCAGCCCGAACACTGAAGCTTTCTTT

J: TRBJ1-5
D: -
V: TRBV29-1
size: many
CDR3: CSVADGPRRPQHF
DNA: TGCAGCGTCGCGGACGGGCCCAGGAGGCCCCAGCATTTT

J: TRBJ2-5
D: -
V: TRBV20-1
size: -
CDR3: CSAREATGQETQYF
DNA: TGCAGTGCTAGAGAGGCTACAGGGCAAGAGACCCAGTACTTC

J: TRBJ1-4
D: -
V: TRBV2
size: many
CDR3: CASRGGLSSGEKLFF
DNA: TGTGCCAGCAGGGGGGGCCTTTCTTCGGGTGAAAAACTGTTTTTT

J: TRBJ2-2
D: TRBD2
V: TRBV6-2/TRBV6-3
size: -
CDR3: CASSHGTSGRAADRGNTGELFF
DNA: TGTGCCAGCAGCCATGGGACTAGCGGGAGGGCCGCGGATAGGGGGAACACCGGGGAGCTGTTTTTT

J: TRBJ1-1
D: -
V: TRBV20-1
size: many
CDR3: CSARDLLRQGGNTEAFF
DNA: TGCAGTGCTAGAGACCTCCTTCGTCAGGGAGGGAACACTGAAGCTTTCTTT

J: TRBJ1-1
D: -
V: TRBV6-1
size: -
CDR3: CAGRQVGDTEAFF
DNA: TGTGCCGGCCGACAGGTGGGGGACACTGAAGCTTTCTTT